These T cell receptor beta chains were read from a single sample in a study of T cell responses to AZD1222 COVID-19 vaccine. The protocol was immunoSEQ multiplex PCR, while the TCRdb copy is restricted to in-frame clones and leaves out a portion. The sample has around 99,000 clones; 91% are singletons. Sequenced material: peripheral blood, taken on day 0 of AZD1222 vaccination. These receptors originate from an adult in good health. The CDR3 runs from the conserved cysteine through the conserved F or W. The D gene is left open where the match is weak. Some rows have no size entry. The others give once, few or many, or a class for an expanded clone.

j_gene,v_gene,d_gene,abundance,CDR3nt,CDR3aa
TRBJ1-5,TRBV6-5,TRBD1,.,TGTGCCAGCAGAACTGGACAGGGGGCTAGCCAGCCCCAGCATTTT,CASRTGQGASQPQHF
TRBJ1-4,TRBV2,.,once,TGTGCCAGCCGACGGGGGGGCAGGGTCAGTGAAAAACTGTTTTTT,CASRRGGRVSEKLFF
TRBJ1-5,TRBV19,.,.,TGTGCCACTGACGGGGCCGGCAATCAGCCCCAGCATTTT,CATDGAGNQPQHF
TRBJ1-2,TRBV18,.,.,TGTGCCAGCTCCCTTAGCCTCGAGGCGCAGGAGTACTTC,CASSLSLEAQEYF
TRBJ1-1,TRBV7-2,TRBD1,.,TGTGCCAGCAGCTTCTGGGACAGCACTGAAGCTTTCTTT,CASSFWDSTEAFF
TRBJ1-5,TRBV30,.,.,TGTGCCTGGAGTGTACCGCCAGGCCGCAATCAGCCCCAGCATTTT,CAWSVPPGRNQPQHF
TRBJ1-4,TRBV6-5,TRBD1,.,TGTGCCAGCAGTTCTGGACAGGCCGCGGGGGAAAAACTGTTTTTT,CASSSGQAAGEKLFF
TRBJ2-1,TRBV7-9,.,.,TGTGCCAGCAGCTTAGGTCTCGGGGGAAATGAGCAGTTCTTC,CASSLGLGGNEQFF
TRBJ2-3,TRBV3-1/TRBV3-2,.,.,TGTGCCAGCAGCCAAGTTGAGACGACAGCGCAGTATTTT,CASSQVETTAQYF
TRBJ2-5,TRBV18,.,.,TGTGCCAGCTCCCAAGGACATTTGGGCGAGACCCAGTACTTC,CASSQGHLGETQYF
TRBJ1-2,TRBV5-1,TRBD1,.,TGCGCCAGCACTTTGGGGTGGACAGGGGCGGCTGGCTACACCTTC,CASTLGWTGAAGYTF
TRBJ1-2,TRBV6-2/TRBV6-3,.,.,TGTGCCAGCAGTTACCCCGGTTATGGCTACACCTTC,CASSYPGYGYTF
TRBJ2-1,TRBV27,.,.,TGTGCCAGCAGTTTCCGGGGAGTGGGGCAGTTCTTC,CASSFRGVGQFF
TRBJ1-5,TRBV7-9,.,.,TGTGCCAGCAGCGAGGGACGGGGAGGGTCTCGCAATCAGCCCCAGCATTTT,CASSEGRGGSRNQPQHF
TRBJ2-3,TRBV9,TRBD2,few,TGTGCCAGCAGCGTAGTAACTAGCGGGAAAGATACGCAGTATTTT,CASSVVTSGKDTQYF
TRBJ1-2,TRBV28,TRBD1,.,TGTGCCAGCAGCCGGGACAGCTACTATGGCTACACCTTC,CASSRDSYYGYTF
TRBJ1-4,TRBV4-1,.,.,TGCGCCAGCAGCCAAGAGGCGTCCCGGGGTGAAAAACTGTTTTTT,CASSQEASRGEKLFF
TRBJ1-3,TRBV5-4,TRBD1,.,TGTGCCAGCAGCGTTACAGGGGATGGAAACACCATATATTTT,CASSVTGDGNTIYF
TRBJ2-3,TRBV4-1,TRBD2,.,TGCGCCAGCAGCCCGAGGGGCGGGGGGGCCAGCACAGATACGCAGTATTTT,CASSPRGGGASTDTQYF
TRBJ2-3,TRBV19,TRBD2,.,TGTGCCAGTAGTATAGATCCAGGACTAGCGGGATGGGATACGCAGTATTTT,CASSIDPGLAGWDTQYF
TRBJ2-7,TRBV9,.,.,TGTGCCAGCAGCGTTAACACGGTACCCTACGAGCAGTACTTC,CASSVNTVPYEQYF